The following is a TCR beta chain sequence with its context. No antigen is known for it. This sample was included in a study of memory CD4+ T cells and cytomegalovirus serostatus. The study, taken as a whole, reports: The CMV-associated TCR signature appears largely within the CD4+ memory repertoire. Repertoires predicted CMV serostatus with median bootstrapped AUC of roughly 0.96.

This CDR3 comprises 15 residues. Germline V gives CDR1 LGHNA, CDR2 YSLEER. V was shortened by 0 bases and J by 6 bases, with 14 bases between the two germline ends. Single viable CD3+CD4+CD8-CD45RO+ cells were sorted as the memory CD4+ T cells. CD4+ T cells were isolated by positive magnetic selection. Method: immunoSEQ multiplex PCR; TCRdb's copy keeps in-frame clones and lacks some. This table holds about 56,000 clones, roughly 82% found once. The sequenced sample consisted of memory CD4+ T cells from blood. The rearrangement uses TRBV4-3 and TRBJ1-1; D not resolved. The receptor comes from an adult in good health and CMV-seronegative. This chain's CDR3 is CASSQEYGRLSEAFF. CDR3 sequence (DNA): TGCGCCAGCAGCCAAGAGTATGGCAGGCTATCTGAAGCTTTCTTT.